Sequencing of this TCR beta chain was carried out in a study of control samples from healthy donors and cancer patients. This clone is a singleton in its sample. Assay: immunoSEQ multiplex PCR; the TCRdb copy retains only in-frame clones and omits some. The sample carries 70,000 or so clones, under 90% recorded once. The specimen was blood. This receptor was identified in a man between 45 and 60 years old in good health.

CDR3 DNA: TGTGCCAGCAGCCCCTGGGGGTTTGGGGCCAACGTCCTGACTTTC. The encoded protein is CASSPWGFGANVLTF. The chain has TRBV14 and TRBJ2-6; the D call may be TRBD1 or TRBD2 (5 bases each). The CDR3 is 15 residues long. Trimming took off 4 bases at V and 3 bases at J, with 10 bases between the two ends. CDR1 is SGHDN and CDR2 is FVKESK in the germline V gene.